This T cell receptor (beta chain) was identified during a study of cytomegalovirus exposure and HLA in healthy donors. Study at large: An analysis done earlier identified some 120 million unique TCR beta sequences from about 180 million T cells.

PCR involved 60 Vbeta and 13 Jbeta primers. Produced via immunoSEQ multiplex PCR; TCRdb's table is partial and in-frame only. The sample carries approximately 190,000 clones, approximately 80% recorded once. The sequence came from a young woman in good health and CMV-seropositive. The sample comprised PBMCs.

CDR3 nucleotide sequence: TGTGCCAGCAGCCCGGGGGTGGATGAGCAGTTCTTC. Its translation: CASSPGVDEQFF. The V gene is TRBV4-2, the J gene TRBJ2-1; D is possibly TRBD2 (6 bases). V was cut by 4 bases and J by 8 bases, with 9 bases left in between. Germline V gives CDR1 LGHNA, CDR2 YNFKEQ. The CDR3 is 12 amino acids.